What follows are 11 T cell receptor beta chains derived from one specimen sequenced in a study of T cell responses to AZD1222 COVID-19 vaccine. Sequencing was performed with immunoSEQ multiplex PCR; in TCRdb, only in-frame clones are kept and a portion is missing. The sample holds over 100,000 clones, 70% to 90% seen once. This specimen was peripheral blood, taken on day 0 of AZD1222 vaccination. The receptor set was obtained from an adult in good health.

V is TRBV6-5 and J is TRBJ1-3; D is possibly TRBD1 (5 bases). Germline V CDR1 and CDR2: MNHEY, SVGAGI. The CDR3 extends over 11 amino acids. Deletions cut 5 bases from V and 7 bases from J, with 6 bases between. The CDR3 sequence: CASSRGNTIYF. The CDR3 nucleotides are TGTGCCAGCAGTCGGGGGAACACCATATATTTT.

This clone came up a few times. The chain has TRBV19 and TRBJ2-1; 8 nucleotides line up with TRBD1. CDR1 and CDR2 from the germline V gene are LNHDA and SQIVND (reference sequence). Trimming took 4 bases from V and 4 from J; bases not matched to a gene: 3. The CDR3 loop spans 14 amino acids. In DNA, the CDR3 is TGTGCCAGTAGTAAGGGACAGGAGTACAATGAGCAGTTCTTC. It codes for CASSKGQEYNEQFF.

The chain uses TRBV19 and TRBJ1-4; D is ambiguous. CDR3 length equals 15 residues. Trimming took 1 base from V and 6 from J, leaving 12 bases between them. CDR1 and CDR2 from the germline V gene are LNHDA and SQIVND (reference sequence). The CDR3 here is CASSIGGLKDEKLFF. In DNA, the CDR3 is TGTGCCAGTAGTATAGGAGGGTTGAAGGATGAAAAACTGTTTTTT.

The CDR3 sequence is CAISESRAGGIGEQFF. The CDR3 DNA reads as TGTGCCATCAGTGAGTCGAGGGCAGGGGGCATTGGGGAGCAGTTCTTC. J is TRBJ2-1 and V is TRBV10-3; 8 bases fit TRBD1. The CDR3 totals 16 residues. The germline CDR1 and CDR2 sequences are ENHRY and SYGVKD. Germline trimming cut 0 bases from V and 10 bases from J; bases unmatched to any gene: 11.

This rearrangement joins TRBV4-1 to TRBJ1-1; TRBD1 might be the D (5 bases). The CDR3 has 15 amino acids. V was shortened by 1 base and J by 1 base, with 10 bases between the two germline ends. The germline CDR1 and CDR2 sequences are MGHRA and YSYEKL. The CDR3 spells CASSQVPGWNTEAFF. The CDR3 DNA reads as TGCGCCAGCAGCCAAGTCCCAGGGTGGAACACTGAAGCTTTCTTT.

V usage is TRBV7-2 and J usage is TRBJ1-5; tentative D call: TRBD1 (5 bases). Trimming stripped 1 base from V and 2 bases from J, with 15 bases between. Per the germline V gene, CDR1 is SGHTA and CDR2 is FQGNSA. This CDR3 region has 17 residues. CDR3 in DNA: TGTGCCAGCAGCTTAGGTTTGGGGGACGGACGCAATCAGCCCCAGCATTTT. It specifies CASSLGLGDGRNQPQHF.

The chain combines TRBV3-1 (or the pseudogene TRBV3-2) with TRBJ1-1; 10 nucleotides align to TRBD1. V was pared by 4 bases and J by 3 bases, with 2 bases of the junction left unmatched. CDR1 is LGHDT and CDR2 is YNNKEL in the germline V gene (reference sequence). This CDR3 is built from 14 residues. CDR3 sequence: CASSRGTGDTEAFF. In nucleotides, the CDR3 is TGTGCCAGCAGCCGCGGGACAGGGGACACTGAAGCTTTCTTT.

The chain links TRBV5-8 to TRBJ2-5; TRBD1 or TRBD2 may be the D gene (5 bases each). From germline, CDR1 is SGHTS and CDR2 YDEGEE. Trimming left V 4 bases short and J 1 base short, with 20 bases between. This CDR3 contains 17 residues. CDR3 coding DNA: TGTGCCAGCAGCCATGGCCAGGGACCAGAAGGCCAAGAGACCCAGTACTTC. Amino acids: CASSHGQGPEGQETQYF.

The chain uses TRBV11-3 and TRBJ2-7; D unclear. V dropped 1 base and J dropped 2 bases, with 6 bases sitting between them. The CDR3 is 13 residues long. Germline V gene sequence: CDR1 SGHNT, CDR2 YENEEA. This CDR3 reads CASSLGVTYEQYV. The CDR3 DNA reads as TGTGCCAGCAGCTTAGGAGTAACCTACGAGCAGTACGTC.

This chain links TRBV19 with TRBJ1-5; tentatively, D is TRBD1 (6 bases). This CDR3 spans 13 amino acids. Germline V gene sequence: CDR1 LNHDA, CDR2 SQIVND (reference sequence). V lost 6 bases to trimming and J lost 6 bases, with 12 bases between them. The CDR3 here is CASSGRGRQPQHF. The CDR3 DNA reads TGTGCCAGTAGCGGCAGGGGACGTCAGCCCCAGCATTTT.

This clone is a singleton in its sample. The chain combines TRBV6-5 with TRBJ2-1; 10 positions match TRBD1. Germline CDR1 and CDR2: MNHEY and SVGAGI. The CDR3 extends over 15 amino acids. Germline trimming cut 6 bases from V and 4 bases from J; bases unmatched to any gene: 6. CDR3 region: CASRARQGAYNEQFF. The CDR3 nucleotides read TGTGCCAGCAGGGCCAGACAGGGGGCATACAATGAGCAGTTCTTC.